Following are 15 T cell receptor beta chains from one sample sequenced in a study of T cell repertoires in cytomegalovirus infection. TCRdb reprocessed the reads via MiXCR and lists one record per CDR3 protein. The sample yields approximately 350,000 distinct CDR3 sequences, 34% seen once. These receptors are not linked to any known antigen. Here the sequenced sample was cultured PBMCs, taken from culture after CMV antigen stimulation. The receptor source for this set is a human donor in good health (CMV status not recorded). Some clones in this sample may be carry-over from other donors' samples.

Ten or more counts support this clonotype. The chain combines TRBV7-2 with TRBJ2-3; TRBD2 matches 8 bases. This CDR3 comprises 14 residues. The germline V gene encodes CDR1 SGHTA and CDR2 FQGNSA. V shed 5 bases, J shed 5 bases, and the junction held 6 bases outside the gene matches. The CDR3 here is CASSHSGAQDTQYF. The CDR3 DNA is TGTGCCAGCAGCCATAGCGGGGCCCAAGATACGCAGTATTTT.

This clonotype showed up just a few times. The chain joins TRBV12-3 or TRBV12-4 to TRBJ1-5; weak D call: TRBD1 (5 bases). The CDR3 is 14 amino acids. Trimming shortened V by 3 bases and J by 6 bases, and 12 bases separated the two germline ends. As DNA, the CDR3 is TGTGCCAGCAGTTTTGAAGGGGAGGGTCAGCCCCAGCATTTT. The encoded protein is CASSFEGEGQPQHF.

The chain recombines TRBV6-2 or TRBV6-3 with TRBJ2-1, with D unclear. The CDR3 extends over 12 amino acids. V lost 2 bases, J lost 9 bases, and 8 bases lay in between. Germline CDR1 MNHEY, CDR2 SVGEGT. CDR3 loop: CASSYPLSEQFF. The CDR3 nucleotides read TGTGCCAGCAGTTACCCCCTCAGTGAGCAGTTCTTC.

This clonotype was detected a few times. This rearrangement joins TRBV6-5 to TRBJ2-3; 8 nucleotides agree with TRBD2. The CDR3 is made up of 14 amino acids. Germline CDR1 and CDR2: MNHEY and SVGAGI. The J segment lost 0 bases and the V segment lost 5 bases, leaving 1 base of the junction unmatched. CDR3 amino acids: CASSERESTDTQYF. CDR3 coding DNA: TGTGCCAGCAGTGAGCGGGAGAGCACAGATACGCAGTATTTT.

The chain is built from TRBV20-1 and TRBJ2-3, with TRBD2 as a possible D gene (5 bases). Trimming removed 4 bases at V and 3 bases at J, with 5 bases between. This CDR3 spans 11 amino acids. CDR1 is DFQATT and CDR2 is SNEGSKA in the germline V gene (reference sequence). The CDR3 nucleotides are TGCAGTGCTAAGCGGACAGATACGCAGTATTTT. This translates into CSAKRTDTQYF.

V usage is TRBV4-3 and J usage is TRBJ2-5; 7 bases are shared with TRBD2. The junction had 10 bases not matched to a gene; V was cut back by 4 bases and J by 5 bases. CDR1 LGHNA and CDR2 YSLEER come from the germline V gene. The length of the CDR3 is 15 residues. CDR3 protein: CASSPAGDPWETQYF. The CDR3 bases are TGCGCCAGCAGCCCGGCGGGAGACCCATGGGAGACCCAGTACTTC.

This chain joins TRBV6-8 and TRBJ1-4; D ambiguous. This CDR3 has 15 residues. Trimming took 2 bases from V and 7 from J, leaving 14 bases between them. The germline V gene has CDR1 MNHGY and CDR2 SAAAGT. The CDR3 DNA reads TGTGCCAGCAGTTACGGGAGTCCCTACGGTGAAAAACTGTTTTTT. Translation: CASSYGSPYGEKLFF.

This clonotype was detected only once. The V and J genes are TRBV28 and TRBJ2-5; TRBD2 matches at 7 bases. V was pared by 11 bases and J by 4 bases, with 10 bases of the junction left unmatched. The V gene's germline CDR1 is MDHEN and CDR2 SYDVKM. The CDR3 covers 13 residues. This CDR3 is CAAGGSWGETQYF. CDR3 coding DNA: TGTGCCGCGGGCGGGAGCTGGGGAGAGACCCAGTACTTC.

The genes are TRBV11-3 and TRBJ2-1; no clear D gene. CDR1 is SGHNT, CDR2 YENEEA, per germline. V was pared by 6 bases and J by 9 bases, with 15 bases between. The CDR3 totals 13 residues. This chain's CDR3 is CASRPDHNGEQFF. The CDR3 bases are TGTGCCAGCAGACCGGACCACAACGGTGAGCAGTTCTTC.

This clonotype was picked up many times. The DNA of the CDR3 is TGTGCCAGCAGCTTAGCGCACCGTAGCGGGAGCGGGACAGATACGCAGTATTTT. This translates into CASSLAHRSGSGTDTQYF. The V and J genes are TRBV7-2 and TRBJ2-3, with TRBD2 matching 9 bases. Germline V gene data show CDR1 as SGHTA and CDR2 as FQGNSA. CDR3 length: 18 residues. V shed 0 bases and J 3 bases; nucleotides not matched to a gene: 10.

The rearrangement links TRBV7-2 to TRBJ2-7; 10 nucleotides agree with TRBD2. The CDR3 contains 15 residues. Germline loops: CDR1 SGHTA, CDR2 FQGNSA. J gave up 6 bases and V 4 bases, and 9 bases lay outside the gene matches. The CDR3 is CASSSAGTSVPEQYF. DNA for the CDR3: TGTGCCAGCAGCTCGGCCGGGACTAGCGTACCCGAGCAGTACTTC.

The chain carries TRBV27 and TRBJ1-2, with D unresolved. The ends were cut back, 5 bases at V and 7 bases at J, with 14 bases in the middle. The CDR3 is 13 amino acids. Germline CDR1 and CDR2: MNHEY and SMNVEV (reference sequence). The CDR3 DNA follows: TGTGCCAGCAGTCCCGACCCGACCGCTGGCTACACCTTC. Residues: CASSPDPTAGYTF.

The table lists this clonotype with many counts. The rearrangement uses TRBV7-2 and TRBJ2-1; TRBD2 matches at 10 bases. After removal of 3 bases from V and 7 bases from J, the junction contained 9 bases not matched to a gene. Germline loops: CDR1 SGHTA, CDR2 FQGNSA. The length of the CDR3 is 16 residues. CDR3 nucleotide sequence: TGTGCCAGCAGCTTTCGGACTAGCGGAGGGGATAATGAGCAGTTCTTC. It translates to CASSFRTSGGDNEQFF.

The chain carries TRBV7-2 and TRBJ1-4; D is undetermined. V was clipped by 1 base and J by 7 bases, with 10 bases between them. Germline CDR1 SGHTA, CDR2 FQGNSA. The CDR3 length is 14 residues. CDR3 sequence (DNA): TGTGCCAGCAGCTTAGGGTCGGGGAGTGAAAAACTGTTTTTT. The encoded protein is CASSLGSGSEKLFF.

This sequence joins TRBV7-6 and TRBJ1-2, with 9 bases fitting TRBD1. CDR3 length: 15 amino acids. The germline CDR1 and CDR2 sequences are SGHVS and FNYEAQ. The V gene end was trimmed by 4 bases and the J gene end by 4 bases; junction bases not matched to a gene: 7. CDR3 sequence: CASSYSGQGPYGYTF. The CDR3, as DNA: TGTGCCAGCAGCTACTCGGGACAGGGCCCCTATGGCTACACCTTC.